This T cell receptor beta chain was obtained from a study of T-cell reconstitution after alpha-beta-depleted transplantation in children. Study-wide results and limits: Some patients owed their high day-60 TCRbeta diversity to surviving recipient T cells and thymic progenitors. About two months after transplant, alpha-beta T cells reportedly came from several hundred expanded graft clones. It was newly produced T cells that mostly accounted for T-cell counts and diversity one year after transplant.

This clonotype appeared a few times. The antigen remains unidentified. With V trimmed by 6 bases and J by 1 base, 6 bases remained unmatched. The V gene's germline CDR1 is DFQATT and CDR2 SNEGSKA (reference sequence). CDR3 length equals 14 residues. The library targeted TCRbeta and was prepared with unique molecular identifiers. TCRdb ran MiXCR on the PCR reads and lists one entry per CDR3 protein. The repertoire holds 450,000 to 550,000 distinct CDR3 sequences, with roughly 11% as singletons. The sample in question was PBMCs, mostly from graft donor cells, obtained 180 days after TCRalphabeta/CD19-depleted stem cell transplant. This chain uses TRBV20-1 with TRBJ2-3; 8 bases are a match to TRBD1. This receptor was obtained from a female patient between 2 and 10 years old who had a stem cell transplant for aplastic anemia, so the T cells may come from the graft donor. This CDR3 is CSANGQGGTDTQYF. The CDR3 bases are TGCAGTGCCAACGGACAGGGCGGCACAGATACGCAGTATTTT.